A selection of T cell receptor beta chains follows, all from one sample in a study of blood T cell repertoires in COVID-19. The protocol was immunoSEQ multiplex PCR, while the TCRdb copy is restricted to in-frame clones and leaves out a portion. The table includes more than 85,000 clones, about 80% detected once. Sequencing was carried out using peripheral blood. All receptors derive from a man aged 65 to 79 with acute or convalescent COVID-19. CDR3s include the opening cysteine and the closing phenylalanine or tryptophan. The order of the fields is D gene, V gene, J gene, CDR3 protein. A D gene is named only where the DNA matches it firmly.

>-|TRBV5-6|TRBJ1-5
CASSLGPSGPQHF
>TRBD1|TRBV3-1/TRBV3-2|TRBJ1-5
CASSPRTGKNQPQHF
>-|TRBV28|TRBJ1-5
CASRFRLGGQPQHF
>-|TRBV24-1|TRBJ1-2
CATSDGTNYGYTF
>TRBD2|TRBV29-1|TRBJ2-3
CSASGRAKDTQYF
>TRBD1|TRBV5-1|TRBJ1-4
CASSLGTDYEKLFF
>TRBD1|TRBV5-4|TRBJ2-7
CASSAVGTGYYEQYF
>-|TRBV19|TRBJ1-5
CASGHGRGWSNQPQHF
>-|TRBV28|TRBJ2-5
CASSLGRPRAQYF
>TRBD2|TRBV20-1|TRBJ2-7
CSASVGRGSYEQYF
>-|TRBV7-6|TRBJ2-7
CASSLEDGGPYEQYF
>TRBD1|TRBV18|TRBJ1-4
CASSPAAGGREEKLFF
>TRBD2|TRBV13|TRBJ2-1
CASSLQRGPSEQFF
>-|TRBV14|TRBJ1-2
CASSHVYTQGYGYTF
>TRBD2|TRBV19|TRBJ2-2
CASSISGSTGELFF
>-|TRBV29-1|TRBJ2-3
CSAVAHGADTQYF
>-|TRBV6-5|TRBJ1-6
CASSWAGMNSPLHF
>-|TRBV20-1|TRBJ1-2
CSARVAGGYTF
>-|TRBV25-1|TRBJ2-4
CASSEYPDIQYF
>TRBD2|TRBV2|TRBJ2-3
CASGTSGRVGSTDTQYF
>TRBD2|TRBV24-1|TRBJ2-2
CATSKSSGSTANTGELFF
>-|TRBV7-2|TRBJ2-1
CASSPGQGGWEQFF
>-|TRBV23-1|TRBJ2-7
CASSRTVWEEQYF
>TRBD1|TRBV4-1|TRBJ2-5
CASSQEITRGSETQYF
>-|TRBV7-3|TRBJ2-3
CASSPRREINTDTQYF
>TRBD2|TRBV19|TRBJ2-2
CASSRRLAGGRNTGELFF
>TRBD1|TRBV7-9|TRBJ1-1
CASSGGQGIVNTEAFF
>-|TRBV6-2/TRBV6-3|TRBJ2-2
CASSYRAVGNMRLFF
>TRBD2|TRBV28|TRBJ2-5
CASSLFGGETQYF
>TRBD2|TRBV7-2|TRBJ2-1
CASSLSSLAGAYNEQFF
>-|TRBV5-1|TRBJ2-1
CASSLAAGYEQFF
>TRBD1|TRBV28|TRBJ1-1
CASRHRGPTEAFF
>-|TRBV6-5|TRBJ2-3
CASSSPGRGITDTQYF
>-|TRBV7-2|TRBJ1-5
CASSALGEVQPQHF
>-|TRBV7-7|TRBJ1-3
CASSPETGVSTIYF
>TRBD1|TRBV18|TRBJ1-2
CASSPDRGRGEYGYTF
>TRBD1|TRBV7-8|TRBJ1-5
CASSSSGTAVVRPQHF
>TRBD1|TRBV30|TRBJ1-1
CAWSPGTGVGGTEAFF
>TRBD1|TRBV19|TRBJ1-1
CASSGRGQGRRAEAFF
>-|TRBV5-1|TRBJ1-1
CASSRGGEGGTEAFF
>TRBD2|TRBV6-4|TRBJ2-2
CASGSSGRNTGELFF
>-|TRBV25-1|TRBJ1-4
CASQEAINEKLFF
>-|TRBV6-5|TRBJ1-5
CASREGYSDYQPQHF
>-|TRBV12-5|TRBJ2-3
CASGLVQEDTQYF
>-|TRBV5-1|TRBJ2-2
CASRVGLNTGELFF
>TRBD2|TRBV5-4|TRBJ2-7
CASSPRSLAGGPGLSYEQYF
>-|TRBV27|TRBJ1-5
CASSLSGGTNQPQHF
>-|TRBV3-1/TRBV3-2|TRBJ1-1
CASSSHGTNTEAFF
>-|TRBV6-5|TRBJ2-7
CASSFGVWYEQYF
>-|TRBV27|TRBJ1-6
CASSPGSGGFNSPLHF
>-|TRBV19|TRBJ1-5
CASSPTGGEQPQHF
>-|TRBV19|TRBJ2-2
CASSASGVYTGELFF
>TRBD2|TRBV27|TRBJ2-5
CASSTSGIETQYF